This is a list of T cell receptor beta chains from one sample in a study of a mutant IDH1 vaccine in newly diagnosed glioma. Their recognized antigens are unknown. The protocol was immunoSEQ multiplex PCR, while the TCRdb copy is restricted to in-frame clones and leaves out a portion. Of over 45,000 clones in the sample, roughly 80% were seen once. The sample was PBMCs, taken from a glioma patient whose treatment included an IDH1 peptide vaccine. Receptors were obtained from a woman between 45 and 65 years old with glioma. Each CDR3 is given with its conserved first and last residue. D genes are given only for firm matches. Some rows mark clone size as missing; the rest say once, few, many or name a class of expanded clone.

d_gene	v_gene	j_gene	abundance	CDR3aa	CDR3nt
.	TRBV5-1	TRBJ2-7	.	CASSGAGYEQYF	TGCGCCAGCAGTGGGGCTGGATACGAGCAGTACTTC
.	TRBV4-3	TRBJ2-7	.	CASSQDRGREQYF	TGCGCCAGCAGCCAAGATCGAGGGCGCGAGCAGTACTTC
.	TRBV6-1	TRBJ2-7	.	CASSPVGLSEQYF	TGTGCCAGCAGCCCGGTTGGACTGTCCGAGCAGTACTTC
TRBD2	TRBV5-5	TRBJ2-3	.	CASSDPGTSGKPDTQYF	TGTGCCAGCAGCGATCCCGGGACTAGCGGAAAACCAGATACGCAGTATTTT
TRBD1	TRBV27	TRBJ2-7	.	CASRTVTGQGRAYEQYF	TGTGCCAGCAGAACCGTTACAGGACAGGGCAGGGCCTACGAGCAGTACTTC
TRBD2	TRBV10-3	TRBJ2-5	.	CAIGLAGSSGEQYF	TGTGCCATCGGACTAGCGGGGTCATCGGGGGAGCAGTACTTC
.	TRBV5-1	TRBJ2-7	once	CASSLSESYEQYF	TGCGCCAGCAGCTTGTCTGAGTCCTACGAGCAGTACTTC
.	TRBV15	TRBJ1-5	few	CATSLQMTVNQPQHF	TGTGCCACCAGCCTCCAGATGACCGTTAATCAGCCCCAGCATTTT
TRBD1	TRBV4-1	TRBJ2-7	once	CASSPQWTGGYEQYF	TGCGCCAGCAGCCCCCAATGGACAGGGGGCTACGAGCAGTACTTC
TRBD1	TRBV4-1	TRBJ2-1	.	CASSPRQGDNEQFF	TGCGCCAGCAGCCCCCGACAGGGGGACAATGAGCAGTTCTTC
.	TRBV4-3	TRBJ1-1	.	CASSLSGLEAFF	TGCGCCAGCAGCCTCTCAGGACTTGAAGCTTTCTTT
TRBD1	TRBV7-8	TRBJ1-4	.	CASSIQGRLAEKLFF	TGTGCCAGCAGCATACAGGGGCGGCTCGCTGAAAAACTGTTTTTT
.	TRBV7-2	TRBJ1-5	.	CASSVNRAQPQHF	TGTGCCAGCAGCGTAAACAGGGCCCAGCCCCAGCATTTT
TRBD1	TRBV7-3	TRBJ1-2	few	CASSLTGTGGASRGYTF	TGTGCCAGCAGCTTAACAGGGACAGGGGGCGCGTCGAGGGGCTACACCTTC
.	TRBV29-1	TRBJ1-1	few	CSVSANTEAFF	TGCAGCGTAAGCGCGAACACTGAAGCTTTCTTT
.	TRBV5-1	TRBJ1-1	.	CASSLEVGGTEAFF	TGCGCCAGCAGCTTGGAGGTGGGAGGGACTGAAGCTTTCTTT
.	TRBV5-4	TRBJ2-1	.	CASSFGGQPSSYNEQFF	TGTGCCAGCAGCTTCGGGGGACAACCTAGCTCCTACAATGAGCAGTTCTTC
.	TRBV5-6	TRBJ1-1	.	CASSLVGESGAFF	TGTGCCAGCAGCTTGGTTGGGGAATCGGGAGCTTTCTTT
TRBD1	TRBV30	TRBJ1-6	few	CAWNLRQGSYNSPLHF	TGTGCCTGGAACCTCCGACAGGGTAGCTATAATTCACCCCTCCACTTT
.	TRBV30	TRBJ1-6	.	CAWSEQGRSPLHF	TGTGCCTGGAGTGAACAGGGACGTTCACCCCTCCACTTT
.	TRBV7-2	TRBJ1-5	.	CASSLSGTYSNQPQHF	TGTGCCAGCAGCTTATCCGGGACATATAGCAATCAGCCCCAGCATTTT
TRBD1	TRBV27	TRBJ1-6	.	CASSGTGRSPLHF	TGTGCCAGCAGTGGGACAGGGCGATCACCCCTCCACTTT
TRBD2	TRBV13	TRBJ2-1	.	CASSLGISGGSGEQFF	TGTGCCAGCAGCTTAGGAATTAGCGGGGGGTCAGGGGAGCAGTTCTTC
.	TRBV5-4	TRBJ1-1	.	CASSLGPSNTEAFF	TGTGCCAGCAGCTTGGGTCCCTCGAACACTGAAGCTTTCTTT
.	TRBV10-3	TRBJ2-7	.	CAISDSYEQYF	TGTGCCATCAGTGACTCCTACGAGCAGTACTTC
.	TRBV12-2	TRBJ1-2	few	CASPLPGNYGYTF	TGTGCAAGTCCCCTTCCAGGTAACTATGGCTACACCTTC
.	TRBV6-4	TRBJ2-1	few	CASRGGYNEQFF	TGTGCCAGCAGAGGGGGTTACAATGAGCAGTTCTTC
TRBD1	TRBV29-1	TRBJ2-5	.	CSVEGQGATETQYF	TGCAGCGTTGAAGGACAGGGGGCGACGGAGACCCAGTACTTC
.	TRBV6-5	TRBJ2-5	.	CASSSGQLQQYF	TGTGCCAGCAGCTCCGGACAGCTTCAGCAGTACTTC
TRBD1	TRBV6-1	TRBJ2-7	.	CASSFGTGGYEQYF	TGTGCCAGCAGTTTCGGGACAGGGGGTTACGAGCAGTACTTC
.	TRBV19	TRBJ1-1	.	CASSIDRGASNLPTEAFF	TGTGCCAGTAGTATAGATAGGGGGGCCTCAAACCTACCCACTGAAGCTTTCTTT
TRBD1	TRBV5-1	TRBJ2-3	.	CASSLPRGLSGTDTQYF	TGCGCCAGCAGCTTACCCAGGGGGCTTTCGGGCACAGATACGCAGTATTTT
.	TRBV6-5	TRBJ1-1	.	CASSYLQKNTEAFF	TGTGCCAGCAGTTACCTACAGAAGAACACTGAAGCTTTCTTT
.	TRBV14	TRBJ1-6	.	CASRGRLQNSPLHF	TGTGCCAGCAGGGGACGTTTACAGAATTCACCCCTCCACTTT
.	TRBV2	TRBJ1-6	.	CASSEDGLSSYNSPLHF	TGTGCCAGCAGTGAAGACGGATTAAGCTCCTATAATTCACCCCTCCACTTT
.	TRBV7-9	TRBJ2-7	.	CASSLSLEQYF	TGTGCCAGCAGCTTGTCGCTCGAGCAGTACTTC
.	TRBV9	TRBJ2-2	.	CASSVRQTNTGELFF	TGTGCCAGCAGCGTACGACAGACGAACACCGGGGAGCTGTTTTTT
.	TRBV7-9	TRBJ2-7	once	CASSLGGRSEQYF	TGTGCCAGCAGCCTCGGGGGACGTAGCGAGCAGTACTTC
TRBD1	TRBV5-1	TRBJ2-7	.	CASRRTGGQGSSYEQYF	TGCGCCAGCAGACGTACTGGTGGACAGGGATCCTCCTACGAGCAGTACTTC
.	TRBV6-1	TRBJ1-5	.	CASRKNSDNQPQHF	TGTGCCAGCAGGAAAAACAGTGACAATCAGCCCCAGCATTTT
.	TRBV12-5	TRBJ1-1	.	CASAVDSSPEAFF	TGTGCTAGTGCCGTCGACAGTTCCCCTGAAGCTTTCTTT
.	TRBV5-4	TRBJ1-3	.	CASSLKGTGNTIYF	TGTGCCAGCAGCTTAAAGGGGACTGGAAACACCATATATTTT
.	TRBV30	TRBJ2-5	.	CAWSVRVQETQYF	TGTGCCTGGAGTGTACGAGTCCAAGAGACCCAGTACTTC
.	TRBV7-8	TRBJ1-2	.	CASSLLQQSGYTF	TGTGCCAGCAGCTTACTACAGCAGAGTGGCTACACCTTC
TRBD1	TRBV5-4	TRBJ1-1	.	CASSQGTGFRSFF	TGTGCCAGCAGCCAAGGGACAGGGTTTAGGAGTTTCTTT
TRBD2	TRBV5-1	TRBJ2-5	.	CASSFGGLGETQYF	TGCGCCAGCAGTTTCGGGGGGTTAGGGGAGACCCAGTACTTC
.	TRBV30	TRBJ1-2	.	CAWRLDTNNYGYTF	TGTGCCTGGAGGTTGGACACCAACAACTATGGCTACACCTTC
.	TRBV6-5	TRBJ2-6	.	CASSRSSGANVLTF	TGTGCCAGCAGTCGGAGCTCTGGGGCCAACGTCCTGACTTTC
TRBD2	TRBV10-1	TRBJ2-3	.	CASSEANGGADTQYF	TGCGCCAGCAGTGAAGCGAACGGGGGGGCTGATACGCAGTATTTT
.	TRBV19	TRBJ1-2	.	CASSTFERINYGYTF	TGTGCCAGTAGTACCTTTGAACGCATTAACTATGGCTACACCTTC
.	TRBV9	TRBJ1-6	.	CASSVDGGRNSPLHF	TGTGCCAGCAGCGTAGATGGGGGCCGAAATTCACCCCTCCACTTT
.	TRBV19	TRBJ1-1	.	CASSNGPGVTEAFF	TGTGCCAGTAGTAACGGGCCAGGGGTCACTGAAGCTTTCTTT
TRBD1	TRBV2	TRBJ2-3	.	CASRWEDRGSYTSTDTQYF	TGTGCCAGCAGATGGGAGGACAGGGGATCCTACACCTCGACAGATACGCAGTATTTT
.	TRBV12-5	TRBJ1-2	.	CASARGVDGYTF	TGTGCTAGTGCCCGCGGGGTCGATGGCTACACCTTC
.	TRBV5-1	TRBJ2-7	.	CASSLGTVLSEQYF	TGCGCCAGCAGCTTGGGGACGGTCCTCAGCGAGCAGTACTTC
TRBD1	TRBV5-1	TRBJ1-2	.	CASSFTGGAPNGYTF	TGCGCCAGCAGCTTCACAGGGGGCGCGCCAAATGGCTACACCTTC
.	TRBV10-3	TRBJ2-7	.	CAISETAISYEQYF	TGTGCCATCAGTGAGACAGCCATCTCCTACGAGCAGTACTTC
.	TRBV5-6	TRBJ2-7	.	CALGPGHLYEQYF	TGTGCCCTCGGCCCGGGACACCTATACGAGCAGTACTTC
TRBD1	TRBV5-5	TRBJ1-2	once	CASSSYETGNGYTF	TGTGCCAGCAGCTCATACGAGACAGGGAATGGCTACACCTTC
TRBD2	TRBV27	TRBJ2-7	.	CASSNLRLAGIYEQYF	TGTGCCAGCAGTAACCTCAGACTAGCGGGAATCTACGAGCAGTACTTC